A selection of T cell receptor beta chains follows, all from one sample in a study of blood T cell repertoires in COVID-19. Profiled with immunoSEQ multiplex PCR; TCRdb holds only in-frame clones, not every one. The sample shows fewer than 80,000 clones, roughly 80% of them seen only once. Source material: peripheral blood. The origin of the receptors is a woman older than 75 with acute or convalescent COVID-19. Both conserved end residues are part of each CDR3. Fields, in order: J gene, D gene, V gene, CDR3 DNA, CDR3 protein. A D gene is named only where the DNA matches it firmly.

j_gene: TRBJ2-3; d_gene: NA; v_gene: TRBV6-6; CDR3nt: TGTGCCAGCGGGAACTACAGGGCGTCCAGCACAGATACGCAGTATTTT; CDR3aa: CASGNYRASSTDTQYF
j_gene: TRBJ2-7; d_gene: TRBD2; v_gene: TRBV6-4; CDR3nt: TGTGCCAGCAATCCCAGCGGGGGTAAGAACGAGCAGTACTTC; CDR3aa: CASNPSGGKNEQYF
j_gene: TRBJ1-3; d_gene: TRBD1; v_gene: TRBV18; CDR3nt: TGTGCCAGCTCACCAGGGCAGGGGGCTGGAAACACCATATATTTT; CDR3aa: CASSPGQGAGNTIYF
j_gene: TRBJ2-7; d_gene: NA; v_gene: TRBV10-1; CDR3nt: TGCGCCAGCAGTGATGGGCATACCTACGAGCAGTACTTC; CDR3aa: CASSDGHTYEQYF
j_gene: TRBJ2-5; d_gene: NA; v_gene: TRBV6-5; CDR3nt: TGTGCCAGCAGTAGAGGGGAGACCCAGTACTTC; CDR3aa: CASSRGETQYF
j_gene: TRBJ1-3; d_gene: NA; v_gene: TRBV10-3; CDR3nt: TGTGCCATCAGTGAGTCGCGAGATGCAGGAAACACCATATATTTT; CDR3aa: CAISESRDAGNTIYF
j_gene: TRBJ1-2; d_gene: NA; v_gene: TRBV18; CDR3nt: TGTGCCAGCTCTGACACTCAAGTGGGTTACACCTTC; CDR3aa: CASSDTQVGYTF
j_gene: TRBJ1-2; d_gene: NA; v_gene: TRBV3-1/TRBV3-2; CDR3nt: TGTGCCAGCAGCCAAAGCCGGTTAGGCTACACCTTC; CDR3aa: CASSQSRLGYTF
j_gene: TRBJ2-5; d_gene: NA; v_gene: TRBV18; CDR3nt: TGTGCCAGCTCACCAGGCGCCCCAGGGCAAGAGACCCAGTACTTC; CDR3aa: CASSPGAPGQETQYF
j_gene: TRBJ1-4; d_gene: NA; v_gene: TRBV5-8; CDR3nt: TGTGCCAGCAGCCCGACCGGGACAAGAGCCGAAAAACTGTTTTTT; CDR3aa: CASSPTGTRAEKLFF
j_gene: TRBJ2-7; d_gene: NA; v_gene: TRBV5-1; CDR3nt: TGCGCCAGCAGCTGGGCGGGCGAGCAGTACTTC; CDR3aa: CASSWAGEQYF
j_gene: TRBJ1-1; d_gene: TRBD1; v_gene: TRBV19; CDR3nt: TGTGCCAGTAAAGACGACAGGGTCCTGAACACTGAAGCTTTCTTT; CDR3aa: CASKDDRVLNTEAFF
j_gene: TRBJ2-1; d_gene: NA; v_gene: TRBV5-8; CDR3nt: TGTGCCAGCAGCTTGGTTGTAGCCCCGGCCTACAATGAGCAGTTCTTC; CDR3aa: CASSLVVAPAYNEQFF
j_gene: TRBJ1-2; d_gene: TRBD1; v_gene: TRBV19; CDR3nt: TGTGCCAGTAGCCTCAGGGGGGTAGGGGACTACACCTTC; CDR3aa: CASSLRGVGDYTF
j_gene: TRBJ2-7; d_gene: NA; v_gene: TRBV5-6; CDR3nt: TGTGCCAGCAGCATACGGACAGCTGGCTACGAGCAGTACTTC; CDR3aa: CASSIRTAGYEQYF
j_gene: TRBJ2-5; d_gene: NA; v_gene: TRBV21-1; CDR3nt: TGTGCCAGTCCAGGGGTAGTAGCGGGGGGCCTGGGTGGCCAGTACTTC; CDR3aa: CASPGVVAGGLGGQYF
j_gene: TRBJ2-5; d_gene: NA; v_gene: TRBV4-1; CDR3nt: TGCGCCAGCAGCCAAGATCGGCAGCCCTCGACCCAGGGCTGGGAGACCCAGTACTTC; CDR3aa: CASSQDRQPSTQGWETQYF